Here is one T cell receptor beta chain with its context. Seattle patients were enrolled while actively infected and followed longitudinally. These data belong to a study of blood T cell repertoires in COVID-19. Generated by immunoSEQ multiplex PCR, the TCRdb table keeps only in-frame clones and is missing some. The sample consists of approximately 340,000 clones, around 90% of them appearing once. This CDR3 has 18 residues. Germline CDR1 and CDR2: MGHRA and YSYEKL. Trimming removed 3 bases at V and 4 bases at J, with 19 bases between. The V gene is TRBV4-1, the J gene TRBJ2-6; D possibly corresponds to TRBD1 (5 bases). Sequenced: peripheral blood. The receptor was derived from a man aged 25 to 40 with COVID-19, enrolled during active disease. The CDR3 coding sequence is TGCGCCAGCAGCCACAAAGTGGGGCCGGTGAGCGGGGCCAACGTCCTGACTTTC. This sequence encodes CASSHKVGPVSGANVLTF.